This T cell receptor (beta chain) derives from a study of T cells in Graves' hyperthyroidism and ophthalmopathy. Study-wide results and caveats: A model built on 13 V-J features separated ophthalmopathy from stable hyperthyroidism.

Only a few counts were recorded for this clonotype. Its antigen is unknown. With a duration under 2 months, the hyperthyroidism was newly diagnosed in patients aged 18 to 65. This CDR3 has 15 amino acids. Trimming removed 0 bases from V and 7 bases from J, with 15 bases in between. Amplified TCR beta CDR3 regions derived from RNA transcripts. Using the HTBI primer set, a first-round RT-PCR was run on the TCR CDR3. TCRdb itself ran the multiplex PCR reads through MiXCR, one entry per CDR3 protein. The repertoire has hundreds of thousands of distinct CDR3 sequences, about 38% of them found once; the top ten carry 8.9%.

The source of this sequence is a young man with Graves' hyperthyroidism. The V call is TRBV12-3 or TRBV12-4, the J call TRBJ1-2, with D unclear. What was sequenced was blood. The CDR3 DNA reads TGTGCCAGCAGTTTAGCTCGAGGCGGAGGAGCTGGCTACACCTTC. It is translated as CASSLARGGGAGYTF.